The 15 T cell receptor beta chains listed next were all sequenced from one sample in a study of cytomegalovirus exposure and HLA in healthy donors. Both 60 Vbeta primers and 13 Jbeta primers went into the PCR. Method: immunoSEQ multiplex PCR; TCRdb's copy keeps in-frame clones and lacks some. The sample holds 170,000 or so clones, less than 90% seen once. Sequenced material: PBMCs. These receptors were obtained from a male donor in good health and CMV-seropositive.

The rearrangement links TRBV19 to TRBJ2-6, with TRBD2 matching over 10 bases. This CDR3 has 16 amino acids. The germline gives CDR1 LNHDA, CDR2 SQIVND (reference sequence). After removal of 5 bases from V and 2 bases from J, the junction contained 3 bases not matched to a gene. CDR3 loop: CASSQAGGPGANVLTF. CDR3 coding DNA: TGTGCCAGTAGTCAAGCGGGAGGGCCTGGGGCCAACGTCCTGACTTTC.

The chain employs TRBV27 and TRBJ2-7; 9 bases align to TRBD2. Trimming took 4 bases from V and 2 from J; bases not matched to a gene: 9. Germline CDR1 MNHEY, CDR2 SMNVEV (reference sequence). This CDR3 has 16 amino acids. Here the CDR3 DNA reads TGTGCCAGCAGTTCTCCCCAAAGACTAGCGGCCTACGAGCAGTACTTC. It is translated as CASSSPQRLAAYEQYF.

The rearrangement joins TRBV27 to TRBJ2-7; no definite D call. V shed 4 bases and J shed 0 bases, with 7 bases lying between them. This CDR3 is 13 amino acids long. Germline values: CDR1 MNHEY, CDR2 SMNVEV (reference sequence). The CDR3 region has the DNA TGTGCCAGCAGTTCCCCCTCCTCCTACGAGCAGTACTTC. Encoded protein: CASSSPSSYEQYF.

The chain joins TRBV2 to TRBJ1-2; the D is unclear. This CDR3 has 15 residues. V was clipped by 2 bases and J by 2 bases, with 12 bases between them. Germline V gene data show CDR1 as SNHLY and CDR2 as FYNNEI. The DNA for the CDR3 is TGTGCCAGCAGTGAAATATTGGCAGCGAACTATGGCTACACCTTC. Encoded protein: CASSEILAANYGYTF.

A few counts support this clone. The V and J genes are TRBV28 and TRBJ1-1; D might be TRBD1 (6 bases). Germline assignment: CDR1 MDHEN and CDR2 SYDVKM. V lost 6 bases to trimming and J lost 6 bases, with 14 bases between them. CDR3 length: 13 amino acids. Here the CDR3 DNA reads TGTGCCAGCAGGGGGGCCGGCTGGTCTGAAGCTTTCTTT. The encoded protein is CASRGAGWSEAFF.

This chain joins TRBV18 and TRBJ1-1; 11 nucleotides match TRBD1. CDR1 KGHSH and CDR2 LQKENI come from the germline V gene. The CDR3 totals 14 residues. J lost 7 bases, V lost 4 bases, and 5 bases had no gene match. The CDR3 region is CASSLVDRGHEAFF. CDR3 coding DNA: TGTGCCAGCTCACTTGTGGACAGGGGGCATGAAGCTTTCTTT.

V and J are TRBV28 and TRBJ1-1; TRBD1 matches at 8 bases. J was trimmed by 0 bases and V by 4 bases; bases with no gene match: 7. The CDR3 consists of 16 residues. Germline-derived CDR1 and CDR2 are MDHEN and SYDVKM. DNA for the CDR3: TGTGCCAGCAGTTCTCACAGGGGGGACATGAACACTGAAGCTTTCTTT. It is translated as CASSSHRGDMNTEAFF.

This clone has more than one count but fewer than ten. This sequence joins TRBV5-4 and TRBJ2-1; no reliable D call. V dropped 0 bases and J dropped 5 bases, with 12 bases sitting between them. The CDR3 is made up of 15 amino acids. Germline assignment: CDR1 SGHNT and CDR2 YYREEE (reference sequence). The CDR3 spells CASSLGGKNHNEQFF. The CDR3 region has the DNA TGTGCCAGCAGCTTGGGCGGTAAAAACCACAATGAGCAGTTCTTC.

This clone showed up just once. This chain links TRBV4-3 with TRBJ2-2, with TRBD2 matching over 8 bases. The CDR3 spans 17 residues. CDR1 and CDR2 (germline): LGHNA, YSLEER. With V trimmed by 0 bases and J by 5 bases, 8 bases remained unmatched. As DNA, the CDR3 is TGCGCCAGCAGCCAAGATCCGGCGGGAGGCGTAACCGGGGAGCTGTTTTTT. It yields the protein CASSQDPAGGVTGELFF.

The rearrangement uses TRBV19 and TRBJ2-3; D gene ambiguous. Germline loops: CDR1 LNHDA, CDR2 SQIVND (reference sequence). This CDR3 is built from 11 residues. Between the trimmed V and J ends, which lost 3 bases and 5 bases, there was a span of 3 bases. CDR3 DNA: TGTGCCAGTAGTATTAGAGATACGCAGTATTTT. This sequence encodes CASSIRDTQYF.

The gene calls are TRBV14 and TRBJ1-1; 11 bases align to TRBD1. The CDR3 spans 18 residues. Germline V lookup: CDR1 SGHDN, CDR2 FVKESK. The V gene end was trimmed by 1 base and the J gene end by 5 bases; junction bases not matched to a gene: 12. CDR3 sequence (DNA): TGTGCCAGCAGCCAAGGTTTACGGACAGGGGGCCTTTGGACTGAAGCTTTCTTT. It yields the protein CASSQGLRTGGLWTEAFF.

The CDR3 DNA is TGTGCCAGCAGCCGTTGGGGGGGAGGGCCTAAGGATGAGCAGTTCTTC. Translating gives CASSRWGGGPKDEQFF. This chain links TRBV7-2 with TRBJ2-1, with TRBD2 matching 7 bases. CDR1 SGHTA and CDR2 FQGNSA come from the germline V gene. CDR3 length equals 16 residues. After removal of 5 bases from V and 8 bases from J, the junction contained 15 bases not matched to a gene.

The chain combines TRBV7-6 with TRBJ2-5, with TRBD2 identical over 10 bases. TRBJ2-7 matches the DNA end more closely, so the J call is doubtful. Germline CDR1 reads SGHVS; CDR2 reads FNYEAQ. CDR3 length: 20 residues. The CDR3 loop is CASSLAVGVGLAGERGEQYF. CDR3 in DNA: TGTGCCAGCAGCTTAGCGGTAGGCGTTGGGCTAGCGGGAGAAAGAGGCGAGCAGTACTTC.

Here the CDR3 DNA reads TGCGCCAGCAGCTCTCTCAATGAGCAGTTCTTC. Amino acids: CASSSLNEQFF. The chain has TRBV5-1 and TRBJ2-1, with D uncertain. Germline-derived CDR1 and CDR2 are SGHRS and YFSETQ. V was shortened by 3 bases and J by 6 bases, with 4 bases between the two germline ends. The CDR3 length is 11 residues.

V and J are TRBV18 and TRBJ2-7; 12 bases fit TRBD2. The trim removed 0 bases at V and 9 bases at J, leaving 6 bases unmatched. The CDR3 runs to 15 residues. Germline V CDR1 and CDR2: KGHSH, LQKENI. CDR3 bases: TGTGCCAGCTCACCACCGGGACTAGCGGGCACCTTGCAGTACTTC. Translating it yields CASSPPGLAGTLQYF.